The rows below give T cell receptor beta chains drawn from one sample of a study of tumor-infiltrating lymphocytes in localized non-small cell lung cancer. Sequencing was performed with immunoSEQ multiplex PCR; in TCRdb, only in-frame clones are kept and a portion is missing. The sample comprises fewer than 8,500 clones, approximately 71% of which are singletons, and 13% to 15% rests with the top ten. What was sequenced was lung tumor tissue. These receptors originate from a human donor with non-small cell lung cancer. The CDR3 runs from the conserved cysteine through the conserved F or W. The D gene is left open where the match is weak. Clone size is given for some rows only: seen once, a few or many times, or a class if the clone is expanded.

TRBJ1-2 | . | . | TRBV15 | 16 | TGTGCCACCAGCAGCAGGGGCTTTCGGGGTGGTTATGGCTACACCTTC | CATSSRGFRGGYGYTF
TRBJ1-3 | TRBD1 | . | TRBV5-1 | 16 | TGCGCCAGCAGCTTGGCCGGGACAGGAACGTCGAACACCATATATTTT | CASSLAGTGTSNTIYF
TRBJ2-1 | TRBD1 | few | TRBV27 | 14 | TGTGCCAGCAGTGTAGGACAGGGGGGAAATGAGCAGTTCTTC | CASSVGQGGNEQFF
TRBJ2-2 | . | . | TRBV6-6 | 12 | TGTGCCAGCACCCCTTTGAGGGGGGAGCTGTTTTTT | CASTPLRGELFF
TRBJ2-1 | . | few | TRBV5-6 | 13 | TGTGCCAGCAGCTTGCGGCACTACAATGAGCAGTTCTTC | CASSLRHYNEQFF
TRBJ1-1 | . | . | TRBV7-8 | 13 | TGTGCCAGCAGCTCCTCCCCGAACACTGAAGCTTTCTTT | CASSSSPNTEAFF
TRBJ2-3 | . | . | TRBV19 | 15 | TGTGCCAGTAGTATCGGCAGGGTGAGCACAGATACGCAGTATTTT | CASSIGRVSTDTQYF
TRBJ1-3 | . | . | TRBV5-4 | 15 | TGTGCCAGCAGCTCATATACCGGGGATCGAAACACCATATATTTT | CASSSYTGDRNTIYF
TRBJ1-2 | . | . | TRBV5-1 | 16 | TGCGCCAGCAGCTTCGGACAGTCCCTTTACAACTATGGCTACACCTTC | CASSFGQSLYNYGYTF
TRBJ1-1 | . | few | TRBV7-3 | 14 | TGTGCCAGCAGCGGACAGCTCGAGAACACTGAAGCTTTCTTT | CASSGQLENTEAFF
TRBJ2-1 | TRBD1 | . | TRBV27 | 13 | TGTGCCAGCAGTAGACAGGGATGGGGTGAGCAGTTCTTC | CASSRQGWGEQFF
TRBJ2-5 | TRBD2 | . | TRBV4-1 | 17 | TGCGCCAGCAGCCAAGATCGGGGCGGGGGGGCCGTAAAGACCCAGTACTTC | CASSQDRGGGAVKTQYF
TRBJ2-7 | . | . | TRBV11-3 | 14 | TGTGCCAGCAGCTTAGTTGGGCCATCCTACGAGCAGTACTTC | CASSLVGPSYEQYF
TRBJ2-3 | . | large | TRBV7-9 | 12 | TGTGCCAGCAGCGCAACAGGGGAGGGGAAGTATTTT | CASSATGEGKYF
TRBJ2-7 | . | . | TRBV7-8 | 15 | TGTGCCAGCAGCTTATTTGGACGGGAGACCTACGAGCAGTACTTC | CASSLFGRETYEQYF
TRBJ1-2 | . | . | TRBV19 | 14 | TGTGCCAGTAGTACGACAGGCCGAGGCTATGGCTACACCTTC | CASSTTGRGYGYTF
TRBJ2-7 | . | . | TRBV2 | 12 | TGTGCCAGCAGCCTGAACCCCTACGAGCAGTACTTC | CASSLNPYEQYF
TRBJ2-5 | . | . | TRBV5-5 | 17 | TGTGCCAGCAGTCACAAGCCGGCGGCGGGTTCGGGGGAGACCCAGTACTTC | CASSHKPAAGSGETQYF
TRBJ1-1 | . | medium-sized | TRBV6-5 | 15 | TGTGCCAGCAGCTCCTACGGGGGAAGGAACACTGAAGCTTTCTTT | CASSSYGGRNTEAFF
TRBJ2-7 | TRBD2 | . | TRBV6-1 | 16 | TGTGCCAGCAGTGAAGCCTCGGGGGGGGGTCGGGACGAGCAGTACTTC | CASSEASGGGRDEQYF
TRBJ2-3 | . | . | TRBV7-2 | 14 | TGTGCCAGCAGCTTAATGGGAAGCACAGATACGCAGTATTTT | CASSLMGSTDTQYF
TRBJ1-5 | TRBD1 | . | TRBV29-1 | 13 | TGCAGGGGACAGGGGTACGGCAATCAGCCCCAGCATTTT | CRGQGYGNQPQHF
TRBJ2-3 | TRBD2 | . | TRBV7-2 | 15 | TGTGCCAGCAGCATGACTAGCGGTGGAACAGATACGCAGTATTTT | CASSMTSGGTDTQYF
TRBJ2-7 | . | . | TRBV5-1 | 14 | TGCGCCAGCAGCTTGGTCCAGGGATCCTACGAGCAGTACTTC | CASSLVQGSYEQYF
TRBJ2-7 | . | . | TRBV4-3 | 14 | TGCGCCAGCAGCCCTTGGGACACCGCCTACGAGCAGTACTTC | CASSPWDTAYEQYF
TRBJ2-5 | . | . | TRBV9 | 16 | TGTGCCAGCAGCGTAGATGTGGGGCTAGACCAAGAGACCCAGTACTTC | CASSVDVGLDQETQYF
TRBJ1-5 | . | . | TRBV30 | 15 | TGTGCCTGGAGTGCCGGGAGTTGGAGCAATCAGCCCCAGCATTTT | CAWSAGSWSNQPQHF
TRBJ1-2 | . | . | TRBV5-1 | 14 | TGCGCCAGCAGCCGGGGACCGTCGGGGCATGGCTACACCTTC | CASSRGPSGHGYTF
TRBJ2-3 | TRBD2 | few | TRBV10-3 | 13 | TGTGCCATCCTAAGGCGGGGGGACGATACGCAGTATTTT | CAILRRGDDTQYF
TRBJ2-1 | . | few | TRBV9 | 16 | TGTGCCAGCAGCACCGCGGCAAGAATCCAATACAATGAGCAGTTCTTC | CASSTAARIQYNEQFF
TRBJ2-1 | TRBD2 | . | TRBV11-3 | 17 | TGTGCCAGCAGCTTAGAAGGGACTAGCGGGGGGAACAATGAGCAGTTCTTC | CASSLEGTSGGNNEQFF
TRBJ2-1 | . | . | TRBV7-3 | 15 | TGTGCCAGCAGCCTCCCCGGAGGGGTCTACAATGAGCAGTTCTTC | CASSLPGGVYNEQFF
TRBJ2-1 | TRBD1 | . | TRBV7-1 | 12 | TGTGCCAGCAGCTGGACAGGGAATGAGCAGTTCTTC | CASSWTGNEQFF
TRBJ1-2 | . | . | TRBV7-9 | 14 | TGTGCCAGCAGCTTAGACCGCCCTACCTATGGCTACACCTTC | CASSLDRPTYGYTF
TRBJ2-6 | . | . | TRBV4-2 | 16 | TGTGCCAGCAGCCCCCGGGCAGCGAACGGGGCCAACGTCCTGACTTTC | CASSPRAANGANVLTF
TRBJ1-4 | . | few | TRBV7-9 | 13 | TGTGCCAGCACCCGAGGGGCTGGTGAAAAACTGTTTTTT | CASTRGAGEKLFF
TRBJ1-2 | . | . | TRBV19 | 15 | TGTGCCAGTACCAATGGCCCCCAGGGATACTATGGCTACACCTTC | CASTNGPQGYYGYTF
TRBJ2-3 | . | . | TRBV5-3 | 16 | TGTGCCAGAAGCTCTCCAGGGGAGGGGAAAACAGATACGCAGTATTTT | CARSSPGEGKTDTQYF
TRBJ2-2 | TRBD2 | . | TRBV25-1 | 15 | TGTGCCAGCAGTGAGACAGCTAGCGGAGTGCGGGAGCTGTTTTTT | CASSETASGVRELFF
TRBJ1-2 | . | . | TRBV5-1 | 13 | TGCGCCAGCAGCTTGGTGGGGGTGAGAGGCTACACCTTC | CASSLVGVRGYTF
TRBJ1-1 | TRBD1 | . | TRBV5-1 | 14 | TGCGCCAGCAGCTCGACAGGGGGCAAGACTGAAGCTTTCTTT | CASSSTGGKTEAFF
TRBJ1-5 | . | . | TRBV9 | 14 | TGTGCCAGCAGCGTGGGGGGCTTCAATCAGCCCCAGCATTTT | CASSVGGFNQPQHF
TRBJ1-4 | TRBD1 | . | TRBV28 | 15 | TGTGCCAGCAGTTTAACCGGGACAGGACATGAAAAACTGTTTTTT | CASSLTGTGHEKLFF
TRBJ1-1 | . | few | TRBV2 | 14 | TGTGCCAGCAGTGAACGGACAGAGAACACTGAAGCTTTCTTT | CASSERTENTEAFF
TRBJ2-7 | TRBD2 | . | TRBV29-1 | 13 | TGCAGCGTTGAAGATGGGACTAGCGACGAGCAGTACTTC | CSVEDGTSDEQYF
TRBJ1-5 | . | few | TRBV28 | 17 | TGTGCCAGCAGTTCGGTGGTTACTAGCTTCAGCAATCAGCCCCAGCATTTT | CASSSVVTSFSNQPQHF
TRBJ1-4 | . | . | TRBV5-5 | 16 | TGTGCCAGCAGCCGGCAGGAGACAGAATACAATGAAAAACTGTTTTTT | CASSRQETEYNEKLFF
TRBJ2-5 | . | . | TRBV4-1 | 14 | TGCGCCAGCAGCCCCAAGCAGGGGAGAGAGACCCAGTACTTC | CASSPKQGRETQYF